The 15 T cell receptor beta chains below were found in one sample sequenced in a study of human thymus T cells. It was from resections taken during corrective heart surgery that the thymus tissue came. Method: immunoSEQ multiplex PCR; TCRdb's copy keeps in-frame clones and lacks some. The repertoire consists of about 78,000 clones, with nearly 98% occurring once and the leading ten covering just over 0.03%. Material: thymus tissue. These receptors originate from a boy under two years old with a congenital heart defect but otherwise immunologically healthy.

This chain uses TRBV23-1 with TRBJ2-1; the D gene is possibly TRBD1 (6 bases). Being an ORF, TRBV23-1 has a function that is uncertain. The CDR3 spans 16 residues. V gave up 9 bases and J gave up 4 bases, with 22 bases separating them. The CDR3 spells CARGANWGGPYNEQFF. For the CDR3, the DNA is TGCGCCAGGGGGGCTAATTGGGGTGGCCCTTACAATGAGCAGTTCTTC.

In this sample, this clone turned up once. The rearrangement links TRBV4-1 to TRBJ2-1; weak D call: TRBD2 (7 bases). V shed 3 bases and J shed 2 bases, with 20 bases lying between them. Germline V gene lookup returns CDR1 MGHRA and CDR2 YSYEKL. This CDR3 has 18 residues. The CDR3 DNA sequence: TGCGCCAGCAGCCACTCCTGGGAGGGGGAAGGAACCTACAATGAGCAGTTCTTC. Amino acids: CASSHSWEGEGTYNEQFF.

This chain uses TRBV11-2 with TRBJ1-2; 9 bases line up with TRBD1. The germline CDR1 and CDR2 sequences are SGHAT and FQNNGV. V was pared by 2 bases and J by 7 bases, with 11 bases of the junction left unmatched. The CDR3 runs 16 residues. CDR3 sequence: CASSLRKPGQGSGYTF. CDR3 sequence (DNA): TGTGCCAGCAGCTTACGAAAGCCGGGACAGGGAAGTGGCTACACCTTC.

The CDR3 DNA sequence: TGTGCCAGCAGTTCCCTCCGGATGAACACTGAAGCTTTCTTT. This translates into CASSSLRMNTEAFF. V is TRBV6-6 and J is TRBJ1-1; D ambiguous. Germline loops: CDR1 MNHNY, CDR2 SVGAGI (reference sequence). The V gene lost 4 bases and the J gene lost 0 bases, with 9 bases spanning the gap. The CDR3 loop spans 14 amino acids.

CDR3 residues: CASSVIRTQGMNSPLHF. CDR3 nucleotide sequence: TGTGCCAGCAGCGTAATAAGGACACAAGGAATGAATTCACCCCTCCACTTT. The V call is TRBV2, the J call TRBJ1-6, with D possibly TRBD1 on 5 matching bases. The CDR3 runs to 17 residues. Germline V gives CDR1 SNHLY, CDR2 FYNNEI. The V gene lost 6 bases and the J gene lost 7 bases, with 22 bases spanning the gap.

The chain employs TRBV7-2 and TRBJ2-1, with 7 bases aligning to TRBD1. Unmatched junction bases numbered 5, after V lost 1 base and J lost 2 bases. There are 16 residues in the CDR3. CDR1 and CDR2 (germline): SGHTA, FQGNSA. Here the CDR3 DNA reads TGTGCCAGCAGCTTAGAAGGGACAGCTACCTACAATGAGCAGTTCTTC. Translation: CASSLEGTATYNEQFF.

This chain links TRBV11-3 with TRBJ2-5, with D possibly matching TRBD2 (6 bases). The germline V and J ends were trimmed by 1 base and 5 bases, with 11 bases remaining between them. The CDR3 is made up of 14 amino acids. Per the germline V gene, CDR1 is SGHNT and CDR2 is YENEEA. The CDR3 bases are TGTGCCAGCAGCTTAGGTGGAGGGAGGGAGACCCAGTACTTC. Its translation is CASSLGGGRETQYF.

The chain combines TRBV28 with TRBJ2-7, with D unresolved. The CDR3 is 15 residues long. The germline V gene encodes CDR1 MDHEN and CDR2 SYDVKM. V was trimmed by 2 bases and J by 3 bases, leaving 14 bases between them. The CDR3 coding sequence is TGTGCCAGCAGTTTAGGCGAGCGTCATCTCTACGAGCAGTACTTC. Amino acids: CASSLGERHLYEQYF. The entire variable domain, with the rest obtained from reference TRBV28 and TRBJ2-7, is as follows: DVKVTQSSRYLVKRTGEKVFLECVQDMDHENMFWYRQDPGLGLRLIYFSYDVKMKEKGDIPEGYSVSREKKERFSLILESASTNQTSMYLCASSLGERHLYEQYFGPGTRLTVT.

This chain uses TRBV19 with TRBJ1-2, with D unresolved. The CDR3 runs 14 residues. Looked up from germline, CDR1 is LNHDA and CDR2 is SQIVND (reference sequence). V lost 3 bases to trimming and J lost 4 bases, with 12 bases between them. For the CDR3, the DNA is TGTGCCAGTAGTATCGGGGAGCTGCTCTATGGCTACACCTTC. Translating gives CASSIGELLYGYTF. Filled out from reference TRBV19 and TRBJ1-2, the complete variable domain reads DGGITQSPKYLFRKEGQNVTLSCEQNLNHDAMYWYRQDPGQGLRLIYYSQIVNDFQKGDIAEGYSVSREKKESFPLTVTSAQKNPTAFYLCASSIGELLYGYTFGSGTRLTVV.

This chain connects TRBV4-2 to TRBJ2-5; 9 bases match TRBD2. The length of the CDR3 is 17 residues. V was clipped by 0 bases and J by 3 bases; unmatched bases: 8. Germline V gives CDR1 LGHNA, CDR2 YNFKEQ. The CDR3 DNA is TGTGCCAGCAGCCAAGATAGGCGCGGGGGGGCGAAAGAGACCCAGTACTTC. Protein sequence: CASSQDRRGGAKETQYF.

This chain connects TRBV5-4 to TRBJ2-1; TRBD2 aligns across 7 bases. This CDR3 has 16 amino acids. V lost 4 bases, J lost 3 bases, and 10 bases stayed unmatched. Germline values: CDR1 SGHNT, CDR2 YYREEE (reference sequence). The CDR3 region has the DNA TGTGCCAGCAGCAATCTTGGCGGGGGTAACTACAATGAGCAGTTCTTC. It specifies CASSNLGGGNYNEQFF.

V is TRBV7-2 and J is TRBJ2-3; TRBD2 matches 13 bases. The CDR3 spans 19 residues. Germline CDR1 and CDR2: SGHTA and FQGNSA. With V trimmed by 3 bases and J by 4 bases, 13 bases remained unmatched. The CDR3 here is CASSLTSGGRSPTADTQYF. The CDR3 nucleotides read TGTGCCAGCAGCTTGACTAGCGGGGGGCGTAGCCCCACGGCAGATACGCAGTATTTT.

CDR3 amino acids: CASSLEWVAGARANYGYTF. The DNA of the CDR3 is TGTGCCAGCAGCTTAGAGTGGGTCGCAGGGGCCAGAGCTAACTATGGCTACACCTTC. This chain connects TRBV7-9 to TRBJ1-2; weak D call: TRBD1 (6 bases). The CDR3 is made up of 19 amino acids. V lost 1 base and J 0 bases, leaving 21 bases between the germline ends. CDR1 SEHNR and CDR2 FQNEAQ come from the germline V gene (reference sequence).

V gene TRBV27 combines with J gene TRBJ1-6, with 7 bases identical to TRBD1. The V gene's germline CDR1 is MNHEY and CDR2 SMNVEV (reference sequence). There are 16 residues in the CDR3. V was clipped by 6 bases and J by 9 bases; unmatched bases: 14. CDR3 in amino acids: CASSPKTGRKRSPLHF. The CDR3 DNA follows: TGTGCCAGCAGCCCCAAGACAGGGAGGAAGCGTTCACCCCTCCACTTT.

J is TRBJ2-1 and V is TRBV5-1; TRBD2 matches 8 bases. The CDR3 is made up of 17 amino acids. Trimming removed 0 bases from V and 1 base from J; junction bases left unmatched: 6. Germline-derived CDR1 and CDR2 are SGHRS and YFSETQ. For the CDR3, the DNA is TGCGCCAGCAGCTTGGAACCCGGGGGGGCTTCCTACAATGAGCAGTTCTTC. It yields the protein CASSLEPGGASYNEQFF.